The clone carrying this T cell receptor (beta chain) appeared a few times. The antigen is not known. The source of the sample is a study of T cell repertoires in cytomegalovirus infection. Background on the study: The study used recently identified HLA-C-restricted and well-studied HLA-B-restricted CMV epitopes. Matching HLA type, along with CMV infection, was indicated by public TCR beta signatures.

V was pared by 0 bases and J by 1 base, with 15 bases between. Germline lookup yields CDR1 SGHVS and CDR2 FNYEAQ. The CDR3 runs 17 residues. Study results and caveats: Of the TCR beta families, the public ones yielded a cumulative frequency that identified carriers of CMV plus the relevant HLA. Dominating the ex vivo response were TCR beta clonotypes that were CMV-specific and HLA-C-restricted.

TCRdb called the reads again in MiXCR, with one record for every CDR3 protein. The sample holds about 830,000 distinct CDR3 sequences, less than 35% seen once. V is TRBV7-6 and J is TRBJ1-1; no clear D. This clonotype was obtained from a human donor in good health (CMV status not recorded). Some clones in this sample may be carry-over from other donors' samples. Sequences were derived from cultured CD8+ T cells from PBMCs, sampled from culture after CMV antigen stimulation. The CDR3 DNA reads as TGTGCCAGCAGCTTAGCTGTCCCTCTGACTGGGAACACTGAAGCTTTCTTT. This encodes CASSLAVPLTGNTEAFF.